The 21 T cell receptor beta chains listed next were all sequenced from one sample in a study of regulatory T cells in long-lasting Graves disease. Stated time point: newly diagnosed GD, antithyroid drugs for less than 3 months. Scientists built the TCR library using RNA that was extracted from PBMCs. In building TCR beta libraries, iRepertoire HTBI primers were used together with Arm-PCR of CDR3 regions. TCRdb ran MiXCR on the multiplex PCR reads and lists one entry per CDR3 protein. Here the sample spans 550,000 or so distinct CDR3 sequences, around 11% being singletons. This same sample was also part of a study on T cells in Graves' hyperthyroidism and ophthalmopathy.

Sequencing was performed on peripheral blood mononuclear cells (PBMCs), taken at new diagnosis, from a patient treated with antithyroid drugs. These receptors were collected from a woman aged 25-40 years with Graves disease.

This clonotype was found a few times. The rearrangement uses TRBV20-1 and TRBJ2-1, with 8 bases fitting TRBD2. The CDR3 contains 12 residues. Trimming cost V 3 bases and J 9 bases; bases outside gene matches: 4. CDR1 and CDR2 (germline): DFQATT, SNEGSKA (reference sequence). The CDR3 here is CSASWAGGEQFF. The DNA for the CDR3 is TGCAGTGCTAGCTGGGCGGGGGGTGAGCAGTTCTTC.

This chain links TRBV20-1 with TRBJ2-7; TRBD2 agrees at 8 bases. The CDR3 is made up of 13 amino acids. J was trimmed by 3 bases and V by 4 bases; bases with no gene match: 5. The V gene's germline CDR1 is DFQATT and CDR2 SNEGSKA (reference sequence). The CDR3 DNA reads TGCAGTGCTACCTCTAGCGGGTTCTACGAGCAGTACTTC. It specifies CSATSSGFYEQYF.

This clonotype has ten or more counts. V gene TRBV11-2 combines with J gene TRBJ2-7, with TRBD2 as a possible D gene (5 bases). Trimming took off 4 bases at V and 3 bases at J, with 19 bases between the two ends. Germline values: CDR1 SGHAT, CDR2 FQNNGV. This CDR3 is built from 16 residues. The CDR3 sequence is CASSSFRDHPFYEQYF. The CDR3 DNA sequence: TGTGCCAGCAGCTCCTTCCGGGATCACCCTTTCTACGAGCAGTACTTC.

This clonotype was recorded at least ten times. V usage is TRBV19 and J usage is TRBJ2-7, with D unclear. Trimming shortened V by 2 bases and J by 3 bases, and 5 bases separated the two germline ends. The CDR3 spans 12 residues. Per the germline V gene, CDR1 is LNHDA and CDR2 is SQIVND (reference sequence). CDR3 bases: TGTGCCAGTAGTATATCACGCTACGAGCAGTACTTC. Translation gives CASSISRYEQYF.

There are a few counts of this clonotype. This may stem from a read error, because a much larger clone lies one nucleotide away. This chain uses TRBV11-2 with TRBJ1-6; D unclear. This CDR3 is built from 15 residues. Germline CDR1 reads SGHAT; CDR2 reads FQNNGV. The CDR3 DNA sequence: TGTGCCAGCAGCTTAGGAGGGTGGAATAATTCACCCCCCCACTTT. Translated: CASSLGGWNNSPPHF.

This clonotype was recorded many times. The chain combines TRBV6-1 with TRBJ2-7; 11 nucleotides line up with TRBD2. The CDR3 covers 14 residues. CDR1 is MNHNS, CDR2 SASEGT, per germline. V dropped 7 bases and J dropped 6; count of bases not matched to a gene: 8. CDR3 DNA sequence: TGTGCCAGCAACTGGGGGACTAGCGGACTCGAGCAGTACTTC. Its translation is CASNWGTSGLEQYF.

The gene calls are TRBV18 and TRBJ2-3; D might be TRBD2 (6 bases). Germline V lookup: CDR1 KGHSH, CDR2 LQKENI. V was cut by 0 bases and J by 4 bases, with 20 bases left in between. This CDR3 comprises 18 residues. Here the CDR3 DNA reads TGTGCCAGCTCACCACCGTCCCAAGGGCTAGCGTATCCAGATACGCAGTATTTT. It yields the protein CASSPPSQGLAYPDTQYF.

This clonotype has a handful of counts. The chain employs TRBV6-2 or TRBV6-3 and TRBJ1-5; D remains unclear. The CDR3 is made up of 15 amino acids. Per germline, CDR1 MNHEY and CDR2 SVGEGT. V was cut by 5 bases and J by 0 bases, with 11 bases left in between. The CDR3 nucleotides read TGTGCCAGCAGTAATAAGCAGACTAGCAATCAGCCCCAGCATTTT. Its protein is CASSNKQTSNQPQHF.

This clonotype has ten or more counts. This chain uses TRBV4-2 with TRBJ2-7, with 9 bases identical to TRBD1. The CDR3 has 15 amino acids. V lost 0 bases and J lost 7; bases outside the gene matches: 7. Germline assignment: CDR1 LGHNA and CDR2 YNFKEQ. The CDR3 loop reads CASSQDSGTGREQYF. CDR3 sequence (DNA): TGTGCCAGCAGCCAAGATTCCGGGACAGGGAGAGAGCAGTACTTC.

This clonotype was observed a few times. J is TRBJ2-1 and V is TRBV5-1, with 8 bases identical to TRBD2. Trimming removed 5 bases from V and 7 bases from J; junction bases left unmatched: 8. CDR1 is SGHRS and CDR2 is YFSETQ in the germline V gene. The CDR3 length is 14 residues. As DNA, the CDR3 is TGCGCCAGCAGGGCGGGAGGCCCTTGGAATGAGCAGTTCTTC. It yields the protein CASRAGGPWNEQFF. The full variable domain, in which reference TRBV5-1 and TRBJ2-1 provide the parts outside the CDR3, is KAGVTQTPRYLIKTRGQQVTLSCSPISGHRSVSWYQQTPGQGLQFLFEYFSETQRNKGNFPGRFSGRQFSNSRSEMNVSTLELGDSALYLCASRAGGPWNEQFFGPGTRLTVL.

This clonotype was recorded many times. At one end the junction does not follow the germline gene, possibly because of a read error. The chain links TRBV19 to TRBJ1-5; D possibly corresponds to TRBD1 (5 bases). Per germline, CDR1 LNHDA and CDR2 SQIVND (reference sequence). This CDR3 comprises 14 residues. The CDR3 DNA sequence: TGTGCCAGCAGTATTCGGGGCAGCAATCAGCCCCAGCATTTT. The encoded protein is CASSIRGSNQPQHF.

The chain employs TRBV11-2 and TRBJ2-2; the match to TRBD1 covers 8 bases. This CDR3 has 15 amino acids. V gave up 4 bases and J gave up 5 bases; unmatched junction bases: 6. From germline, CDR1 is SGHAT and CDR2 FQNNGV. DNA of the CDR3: TGTGCCAGCAGCTGGACAGGGTTTTGGACCGGGGAGCTGTTTTTT. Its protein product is CASSWTGFWTGELFF.

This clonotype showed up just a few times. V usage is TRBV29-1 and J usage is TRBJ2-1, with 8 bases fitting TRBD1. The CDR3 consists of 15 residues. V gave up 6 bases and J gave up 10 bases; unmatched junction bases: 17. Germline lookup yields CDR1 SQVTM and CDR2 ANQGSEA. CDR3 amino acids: CSVRFGQGAVREQFF. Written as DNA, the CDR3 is TGCAGCGTCCGCTTTGGGCAGGGGGCTGTCAGGGAGCAGTTCTTC.

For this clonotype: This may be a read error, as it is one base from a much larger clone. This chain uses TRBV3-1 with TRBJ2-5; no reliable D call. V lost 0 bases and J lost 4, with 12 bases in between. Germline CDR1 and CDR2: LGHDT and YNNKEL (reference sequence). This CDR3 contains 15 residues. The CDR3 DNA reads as TGTGCCAGCAGCCAAGAGATGACCCGCCGAGAGACCCAGTACTTC. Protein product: CASSQEMTRRETQYF.

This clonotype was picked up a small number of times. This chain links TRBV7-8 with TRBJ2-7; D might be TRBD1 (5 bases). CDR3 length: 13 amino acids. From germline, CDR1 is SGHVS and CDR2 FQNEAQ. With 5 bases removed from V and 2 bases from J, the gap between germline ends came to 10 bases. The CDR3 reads CASSLDSAYEQYF. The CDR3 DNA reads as TGTGCCAGCAGCCTCGACAGCGCCTACGAGCAGTACTTC.

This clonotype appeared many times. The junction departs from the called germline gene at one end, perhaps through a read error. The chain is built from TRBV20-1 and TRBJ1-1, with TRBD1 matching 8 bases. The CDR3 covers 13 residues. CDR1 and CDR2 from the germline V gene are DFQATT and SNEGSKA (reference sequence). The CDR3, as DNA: TGCAGTGCCCCAGGGACAGGAGGTGGTGAACCTTTCTTT. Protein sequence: CSAPGTGGGEPFF.

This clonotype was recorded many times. The CDR3 spells CASREKETQYF. In nucleotides, the CDR3 is TGTGCCAGCAGGGAAAAAGAGACCCAGTACTTC. This sequence joins TRBV27 and TRBJ2-5; D uncertain. V dropped 6 bases and J dropped 3 bases, with 5 bases sitting between them. The CDR3 is made up of 11 amino acids. The germline V gene has CDR1 MNHEY and CDR2 SMNVEV (reference sequence).

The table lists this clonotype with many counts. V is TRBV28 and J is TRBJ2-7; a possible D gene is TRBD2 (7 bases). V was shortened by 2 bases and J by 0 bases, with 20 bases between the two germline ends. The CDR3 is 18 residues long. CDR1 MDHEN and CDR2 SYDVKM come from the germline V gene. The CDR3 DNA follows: TGTGCCAGCAGTTTAAGGGGGGGGATACCCCATTTCTCCTACGAGCAGTACTTC. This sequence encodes CASSLRGGIPHFSYEQYF.

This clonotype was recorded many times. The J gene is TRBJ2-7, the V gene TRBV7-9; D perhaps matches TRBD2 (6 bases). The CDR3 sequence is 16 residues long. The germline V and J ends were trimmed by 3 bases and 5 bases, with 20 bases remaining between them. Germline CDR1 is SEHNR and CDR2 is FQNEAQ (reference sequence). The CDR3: CASSLAGGLLEDEQYF. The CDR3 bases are TGTGCCAGCAGCTTGGCCGGAGGGCTTCTGGAGGACGAGCAGTACTTC.

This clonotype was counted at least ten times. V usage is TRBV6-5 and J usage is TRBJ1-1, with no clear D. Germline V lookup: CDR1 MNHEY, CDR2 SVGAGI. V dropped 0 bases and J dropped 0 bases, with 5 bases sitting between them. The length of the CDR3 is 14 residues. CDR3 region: CASSYSKVNTEAFF. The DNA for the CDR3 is TGTGCCAGCAGTTACTCGAAGGTGAACACTGAAGCTTTCTTT.

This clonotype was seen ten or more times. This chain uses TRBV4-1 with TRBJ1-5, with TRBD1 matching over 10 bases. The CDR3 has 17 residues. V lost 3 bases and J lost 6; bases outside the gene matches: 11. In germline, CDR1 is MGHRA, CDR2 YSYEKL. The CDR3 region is CASSHPSETGGGQPQHF. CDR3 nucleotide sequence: TGCGCCAGCAGCCACCCTTCCGAGACAGGGGGCGGTCAGCCCCAGCATTTT.